A single sample gave rise to the 24 T cell receptor beta chains below, sequenced in a study of Ad26.COV2.S vaccination and SARS-CoV-2 variants. Clones were read by immunoSEQ multiplex PCR, and TCRdb kept only the in-frame ones, dropping some. The sample gives just under 250,000 clones, roughly 90% of which show up once; around a tenth is in the top ten. The treatment was: some 20 received Ad26.COV2.S at low or high dose, single or two shots; five or six received placebo; per-sample allocation not given. Repertoires come from day 63 after the first vaccine or placebo injection. This material consisted of peripheral blood, taken in a trial of Ad26.COV2.S vaccine versus placebo. The receptors derive from a person between 18 and 65 years old who received the Ad26.COV2.S COVID-19 vaccine or a placebo.

V is TRBV5-6 and J is TRBJ2-3, with 10 bases matching TRBD1. Germline-derived CDR1 and CDR2 are SGHDT and YYEEEE. The CDR3 sequence is 12 residues long. The junction had 2 bases not matched to a gene; V was cut back by 5 bases and J by 8 bases. CDR3 residues: CASRDRGGTQYF. The CDR3 region has the DNA TGTGCCAGCAGGGACAGGGGGGGTACGCAGTATTTT.

This chain uses TRBV27 with TRBJ2-6; 8 nucleotides match TRBD1. The germline gives CDR1 MNHEY, CDR2 SMNVEV (reference sequence). V lost 4 bases and J lost 0; bases outside the gene matches: 5. The CDR3 has 17 residues. Here the CDR3 reads CASSSGQGNSGANVLTF. CDR3 sequence (DNA): TGTGCCAGCAGTTCCGGACAGGGCAACTCTGGGGCCAACGTCCTGACTTTC.

This chain joins TRBV6-5 and TRBJ1-4; the match to TRBD1 covers 8 bases. The CDR3 runs 14 residues. With V trimmed by 6 bases and J by 6 bases, 6 bases remained unmatched. Germline V gene lookup returns CDR1 MNHEY and CDR2 SVGAGI. CDR3 coding DNA: TGTGCCAGCAGGTTCCGGACAGGGTATGAAAAACTGTTTTTT. Its protein is CASRFRTGYEKLFF.

CDR3 in amino acids: CASTSPGDTQYF. In DNA, the CDR3 is TGTGCCAGCACCTCCCCCGGGGATACGCAGTATTTT. V usage is TRBV2 and J usage is TRBJ2-3; D gene ambiguous. The CDR3 spans 12 residues. Germline CDR1 and CDR2: SNHLY and FYNNEI. V was pared by 7 bases and J by 6 bases, with 11 bases between.

This chain links TRBV6-8 with TRBJ2-5; no firm D call. V gave up 4 bases and J gave up 6 bases, with 12 bases separating them. Germline V gives CDR1 MNHGY, CDR2 SAAAGT. The CDR3 loop spans 13 amino acids. The DNA of the CDR3 is TGTGCCAGCAGTTGGGTTGGGGTGAAGACCCAGTACTTC. This gives the protein CASSWVGVKTQYF.

The chain combines TRBV19 with TRBJ1-5, with 8 bases matching TRBD1. The germline V gene has CDR1 LNHDA and CDR2 SQIVND (reference sequence). V shed 3 bases, J shed 2 bases, and the junction held 12 bases outside the gene matches. The CDR3 length is 18 residues. The CDR3: CASSIAYRDRTGNQPQHF. CDR3 sequence (DNA): TGTGCCAGTAGTATCGCTTACCGGGACAGGACAGGCAATCAGCCCCAGCATTTT. The whole variable domain, filled in from reference TRBV19 and TRBJ1-5, reads DGGITQSPKYLFRKEGQNVTLSCEQNLNHDAMYWYRQDPGQGLRLIYYSQIVNDFQKGDIAEGYSVSREKKESFPLTVTSAQKNPTAFYLCASSIAYRDRTGNQPQHFGDGTRLSIL.

V and J are TRBV3-1 (or the pseudogene TRBV3-2) and TRBJ2-7; no clear D gene. The CDR3 is 18 amino acids. Trimming left V 0 bases short and J 2 bases short, with 20 bases between. Per the germline V gene, CDR1 is LGHDT and CDR2 is YNNKEL (reference sequence). CDR3 DNA sequence: TGTGCCAGCAGCCAAGATCGGCGGCTTCTCACAGACCCCTACGAGCAGTACTTC. This gives the protein CASSQDRRLLTDPYEQYF.

V usage is TRBV7-8 and J usage is TRBJ2-2; no clear D. The length of the CDR3 is 13 residues. V lost 5 bases and J 7 bases, leaving 11 bases between the germline ends. The germline gives CDR1 SGHVS, CDR2 FQNEAQ. The CDR3 DNA reads TGTGCCAGCAGCCCGTTTATCAACGGGGAGCTGTTTTTT. As protein: CASSPFINGELFF.

Written as DNA, the CDR3 is TGTGCCAGCAGCTTGGCGGGACAATGGAGCTCCTATAATTCACCCCTCCACTTT. The encoded protein is CASSLAGQWSSYNSPLHF. The V gene is TRBV5-6, the J gene TRBJ1-6, with TRBD1 as a possible D gene (6 bases). Trimming took 0 bases from V and 0 from J, leaving 13 bases between them. Looked up from germline, CDR1 is SGHDT and CDR2 is YYEEEE. The CDR3 length is 18 residues.

This clone was recorded once. Other DNA sequences of this sample code for an identical CDR3. This chain joins TRBV6-5 and TRBJ1-6; 7 nucleotides align to TRBD1. The length of the CDR3 is 14 residues. Germline values: CDR1 MNHEY, CDR2 SVGAGI. The V and J ends lost 6 bases and 8 bases, in that order; junction bases with no gene match: 7. CDR3 protein: CASSPDRADSPLHF. CDR3 DNA: TGTGCCAGCAGCCCAGACAGGGCAGATTCACCCCTCCACTTT.

The V and J genes are TRBV7-6 and TRBJ2-3; perhaps D is TRBD1 or TRBD2 (6 bases each). CDR3 length equals 16 residues. V gave up 1 base and J gave up 4 bases, with 15 bases separating them. Germline lookup yields CDR1 SGHVS and CDR2 FNYEAQ. Here the CDR3 reads CASSLGGAAAADTQYF. CDR3 DNA sequence: TGTGCCAGCAGCTTAGGGGGGGCAGCCGCGGCAGATACGCAGTATTTT.

The CDR3: CASSFSGIWNEQYF. The DNA of the CDR3 is TGTGCCAGCAGCTTTTCCGGGATTTGGAACGAGCAGTACTTC. The V gene is TRBV11-1, the J gene TRBJ2-7; tentatively, D is TRBD2 (5 bases). The V gene's germline CDR1 is SGHAT and CDR2 FQDESV (reference sequence). V lost 3 bases and J 5 bases, leaving 14 bases between the germline ends. The CDR3 totals 14 residues.

This chain uses TRBV7-9 with TRBJ1-6, with TRBD1 identical over 12 bases. V dropped 2 bases and J dropped 6; count of bases not matched to a gene: 5. The CDR3 covers 17 residues. Germline V gene sequence: CDR1 SEHNR, CDR2 FQNEAQ (reference sequence). The CDR3 is CASSLWGQGAVNSPLHF. In DNA, the CDR3 is TGTGCCAGCAGCTTATGGGGACAGGGGGCCGTTAATTCACCCCTCCACTTT.

Only a few counts were recorded for this clone. V and J are TRBV11-2 and TRBJ1-6; the match to TRBD1 covers 7 bases. The CDR3 totals 13 residues. CDR1 and CDR2 from the germline V gene are SGHAT and FQNNGV. Trimming removed 9 bases from V and 6 bases from J; junction bases left unmatched: 5. The CDR3 loop is CASNRGFNSPLHF. CDR3 nucleotides: TGTGCCAGTAACAGGGGATTTAATTCACCCCTCCACTTT.

The CDR3 nucleotides are TGTGCCAGCCCTCAGACCCAGTACTTC. Translated, it gives CASPQTQYF. The chain is built from TRBV27 and TRBJ2-5; D remains unclear. This CDR3 is built from 9 residues. Trimming stripped 8 bases from V and 6 bases from J, with 4 bases between. CDR1 is MNHEY, CDR2 SMNVEV, per germline (reference sequence).

The rearrangement uses TRBV5-6 and TRBJ1-5, with D perhaps TRBD1 (6 bases). CDR1 is SGHDT and CDR2 is YYEEEE in the germline V gene. V shed 2 bases and J shed 6 bases, with 9 bases lying between them. The length of the CDR3 is 13 residues. The CDR3 coding sequence is TGTGCCAGCAGCTTCAGGGGCGGTCAGCCCCAGCATTTT. Residues: CASSFRGGQPQHF.

The chain carries TRBV27 and TRBJ2-7, with 8 bases that match TRBD1. There are 18 residues in the CDR3. The V segment lost 2 bases and the J segment 6 bases; nucleotides outside the gene matches: 18. Germline V gene lookup returns CDR1 MNHEY and CDR2 SMNVEV (reference sequence). The CDR3 loop reads CASSLGDPGQGGIFEQYF. In DNA, the CDR3 is TGTGCCAGCAGTTTAGGGGACCCCGGACAGGGTGGGATTTTCGAGCAGTACTTC.

The chain employs TRBV15 and TRBJ2-1, with 7 bases lining up with TRBD1. The ends lost 6 bases at V and 3 bases at J; junction bases unmatched: 5. The germline V gene has CDR1 LNHNV and CDR2 YYDKDF (reference sequence). The CDR3 sequence is 14 residues long. The CDR3 DNA reads TGTGCCACCAGTTATCGGGACAGCTACAATGAGCAGTTCTTC. Translating gives CATSYRDSYNEQFF.

This chain connects TRBV4-2 to TRBJ2-7, with 7 positions matching TRBD2. Trimming at V came to 0 bases and at J to 0 bases, leaving 8 bases not matched to a gene. The CDR3 has 17 amino acids. The germline CDR1 and CDR2 sequences are LGHNA and YNFKEQ. In DNA, the CDR3 is TGTGCCAGCAGCCAAGATTTGAGCGGGACCTTCTCCTACGAGCAGTACTTC. Translation: CASSQDLSGTFSYEQYF.

Only a few counts were recorded for this clone. The V and J genes are TRBV5-6 and TRBJ1-6; possibly TRBD1 for D (6 bases). V was shortened by 4 bases and J by 9 bases, with 17 bases between the two germline ends. The CDR3 length is 15 residues. Per germline, CDR1 SGHDT and CDR2 YYEEEE. The CDR3 sequence is CASSEYRVSGSPLHF. CDR3 nucleotide sequence: TGTGCCAGCAGCGAATACAGGGTCTCGGGTTCACCCCTCCACTTT. Looking up the rest from reference TRBV5-6 and TRBJ1-6 gives the full variable domain: DAGVTQSPTHLIKTRGQQVTLRCSPKSGHDTVSWYQQALGQGPQFIFQYYEEEERQRGNFPDRFSGHQFPNYSSELNVNALLLGDSALYLCASSEYRVSGSPLHFGNGTRLTVT.

DNA for the CDR3: TGTGCCAGCACCCCGGCGGGACTAGGGAATTCACCCCTCCACTTT. It specifies CASTPAGLGNSPLHF. The chain has TRBV5-6 and TRBJ1-6; weak D call: TRBD1 (5 bases). V lost 6 bases to trimming and J lost 7 bases, with 17 bases between them. Per the germline V gene, CDR1 is SGHDT and CDR2 is YYEEEE. This CDR3 is 15 amino acids long.

This chain joins TRBV4-2 and TRBJ2-7; D gene uncertain. Germline CDR1 is LGHNA and CDR2 is YNFKEQ. V lost 0 bases to trimming and J lost 6 bases, with 15 bases between them. The CDR3 sequence is 15 residues long. The CDR3: CASSQEHLLGGEQYF. CDR3 nucleotides: TGTGCCAGCAGCCAAGAACACCTACTCGGCGGCGAGCAGTACTTC.

This chain uses TRBV5-4 with TRBJ1-2; D unresolved. V was cut by 4 bases and J by 2 bases, with 18 bases left in between. This CDR3 has 16 residues. Looked up from germline, CDR1 is SGHNT and CDR2 is YYREEE (reference sequence). The CDR3 DNA is TGTGCCAGCAGCCCCTCCTCTCGATTGCTAAACTATGGCTACACCTTC. It codes for CASSPSSRLLNYGYTF.

Worth noting for this clone: At one end the junction does not follow the germline gene, possibly because of a read error. The chain couples TRBV11-3 to TRBJ2-5, with D unclear. The CDR3 has 11 residues. Germline V gene lookup returns CDR1 SGHNT and CDR2 YENEEA. CDR3 protein: CASSSQGTQYF. The CDR3 coding sequence is TGTGCCAGCAGCTCCCAAGGGACCCAGTACTTC.